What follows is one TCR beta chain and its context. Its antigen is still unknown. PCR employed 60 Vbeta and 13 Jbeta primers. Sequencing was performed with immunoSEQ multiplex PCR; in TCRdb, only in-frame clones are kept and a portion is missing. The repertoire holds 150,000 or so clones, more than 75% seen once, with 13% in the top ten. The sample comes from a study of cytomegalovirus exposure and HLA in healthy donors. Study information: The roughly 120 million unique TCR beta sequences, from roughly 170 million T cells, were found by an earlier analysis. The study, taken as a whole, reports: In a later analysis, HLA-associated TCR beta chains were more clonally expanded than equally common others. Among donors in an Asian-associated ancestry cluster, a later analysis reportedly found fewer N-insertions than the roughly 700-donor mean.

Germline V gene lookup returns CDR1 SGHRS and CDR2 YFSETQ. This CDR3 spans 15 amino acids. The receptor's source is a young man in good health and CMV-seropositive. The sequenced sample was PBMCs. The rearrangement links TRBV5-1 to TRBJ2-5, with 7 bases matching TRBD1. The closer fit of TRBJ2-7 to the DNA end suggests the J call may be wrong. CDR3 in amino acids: CASSAPGQSNYEQYF. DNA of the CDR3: TGCGCCAGCAGCGCCCCGGGACAGTCCAACTACGAGCAGTACTTC.